This note documents a single T cell receptor (beta chain) sequence. What it binds is not known. The sample originates from a study of T cell responses to AZD1222 COVID-19 vaccine. The study, taken as a whole, reports: The donors showed a predominance of white British ancestry and of females, with possible underestimation of clonal diversity.

The protocol was immunoSEQ multiplex PCR, while the TCRdb copy is restricted to in-frame clones and leaves out a portion. The sample includes 100,000 or so clones, about 94% seen only once; the top ten take under 3.5%. The TCR comes from an adult who received the AZD1222 COVID-19 vaccine. The sequencing used peripheral blood, collected 28 days after the second AZD1222 dose.

The CDR3 DNA sequence: TGTGCCAGCAGCCTAAGCGGGGGGGAGTCTCCCGGGGAGCTGTTTTTT. Translated, it gives CASSLSGGESPGELFF. The V and J genes are TRBV7-3 and TRBJ2-2; 10 bases agree with TRBD2. J lost 6 bases, V lost 5 bases, and 9 bases had no gene match. Germline V gene data show CDR1 as SGHTA and CDR2 as FQGTGA. CDR3 size: 16 residues.